This TCR beta chain was recorded in a study of shared clonotypes between healthy human individuals. Each of the donors was a healthy adult who was HIV-negative and had not had a recent acute infection or vaccination. The V end lost 5 bases, the J end lost 2 bases, and 16 bases lay between the germline ends. The germline V gene has CDR1 MNHEY and CDR2 SMNVEV (reference sequence). This CDR3 is 15 amino acids long. TCRdb's table, derived via immunoSEQ multiplex PCR, lists solely in-frame clones and lacks some. The table includes 2 million to 3 million clones, 80% to 95% detected once. Specimen: naive CD4+ T cells from PBMCs. Described subset: CD45RA+ positively selected. V and J are TRBV27 and TRBJ2-7; D not certain. This receptor was obtained from a man between 18 and 35 years old in good health. Some clones in this sample may be carry-over from other donors' samples. CDR3 sequence: CASSAKPRRAYEQYF. CDR3 sequence (DNA): TGTGCCAGCAGTGCCAAACCCCGTCGAGCCTACGAGCAGTACTTC.